The clone carrying this T cell receptor (beta chain) has at least ten counts. TCRdb re-analysed the 5' RACE reads in MiXCR, keeping a single row per CDR3 protein. There are tens of thousands of distinct CDR3 sequences in the sample; under 9.5% occur only once, and around 4.5% lies in the top ten. This sample is drawn from a study of neurological immune-mediated disorders. The specimen sequenced was PBMCs. This receptor was taken from a woman aged 35 to 49 in good health.

CDR3 nucleotide sequence: TGCAGCGTCCTCCAGGGCTCCTACAATGAGCAGTTCTTC. It yields the protein CSVLQGSYNEQFF. The chain combines TRBV29-1 with TRBJ2-1, with D maybe TRBD1 (5 bases). This CDR3 contains 13 residues. V lost 6 bases to trimming and J lost 0 bases, with 9 bases between them. Germline values: CDR1 SQVTM, CDR2 ANQGSEA.